The 10 T cell receptor beta chains below were found in one sample sequenced in a study of blood T cell repertoires in COVID-19. The assay was immunoSEQ multiplex PCR, and TCRdb's table has in-frame clones only and misses some. The sample yields about 76,000 clones, roughly 81% seen once. Source material: peripheral blood. Receptors were obtained from a man in his 60s with COVID-19, enrolled during active disease.

This sequence joins TRBV5-1 and TRBJ1-6, with 10 bases matching TRBD1. Trimming removed 7 bases from V and 8 bases from J; junction bases left unmatched: 12. The CDR3 sequence is 16 residues long. Germline-derived CDR1 and CDR2 are SGHRS and YFSETQ. CDR3 bases: TGCGCCAGCGCACGGAATTCCGGGACAGGGGATTCACCCCTCCACTTT. It encodes CASARNSGTGDSPLHF. Full variable domain (outside the CDR3, taken from reference TRBV5-1 and TRBJ1-6): KAGVTQTPRYLIKTRGQQVTLSCSPISGHRSVSWYQQTPGQGLQFLFEYFSETQRNKGNFPGRFSGRQFSNSRSEMNVSTLELGDSALYLCASARNSGTGDSPLHFGNGTRLTVT.

The chain carries TRBV28 and TRBJ1-1, with a weak D call TRBD1 (5 bases). Germline CDR1 is MDHEN and CDR2 is SYDVKM. V was trimmed by 8 bases and J by 3 bases, leaving 19 bases between them. CDR3 length: 15 amino acids. CDR3 in amino acids: CASGESTGLYTEAFF. The CDR3 DNA is TGTGCCAGCGGGGAATCCACAGGATTGTACACTGAAGCTTTCTTT.

The V gene is TRBV19, the J gene TRBJ1-5; D not certain. CDR3 size: 13 residues. Trimming shortened V by 6 bases and J by 5 bases, and 11 bases separated the two germline ends. Germline V lookup: CDR1 LNHDA, CDR2 SQIVND (reference sequence). In DNA form, the CDR3 reads TGTGCCAGTAGCACCCAGGAGGATCAGCCCCAGCATTTT. Amino acid sequence: CASSTQEDQPQHF. Full variable domain (missing parts from reference TRBV19 and TRBJ1-5): DGGITQSPKYLFRKEGQNVTLSCEQNLNHDAMYWYRQDPGQGLRLIYYSQIVNDFQKGDIAEGYSVSREKKESFPLTVTSAQKNPTAFYLCASSTQEDQPQHFGDGTRLSIL.

V is TRBV11-3 and J is TRBJ2-5; 10 bases map to TRBD2. CDR3 length equals 14 residues. Germline V CDR1 and CDR2: SGHNT, YENEEA. Trimming cost V 4 bases and J 3 bases; bases outside gene matches: 2. Written as DNA, the CDR3 is TGTGCCAGCAGCTGCGGACTAGCGGAAGAGACCCAGTACTTC. Residues: CASSCGLAEETQYF.

The CDR3 sequence: CASSLGAEYGYTF. The CDR3, as DNA: TGTGCCAGCAGCTTAGGGGCGGAATATGGCTACACCTTC. The V gene is TRBV7-3, the J gene TRBJ1-2; a possible D gene is TRBD1 (5 bases). V lost 2 bases and J lost 5, with 9 bases in between. The CDR3 is 13 amino acids. Germline loops: CDR1 SGHTA, CDR2 FQGTGA.

J is TRBJ1-2 and V is TRBV28, with 12 bases lining up with TRBD1. The ends lost 6 bases at V and 7 bases at J; junction bases unmatched: 3. The length of the CDR3 is 13 residues. Per germline, CDR1 MDHEN and CDR2 SYDVKM. CDR3 sequence: CASRGTGGRGYTF. The CDR3 DNA is TGTGCCAGCAGGGGGACAGGGGGCCGTGGCTACACCTTC.

This chain's CDR3 is CASSTPPPGYQPQHF. DNA for the CDR3: TGTGCCAGTAGTACCCCCCCACCGGGATATCAGCCCCAGCATTTT. The rearrangement links TRBV19 to TRBJ1-5; D is unresolved. The V gene lost 4 bases and the J gene lost 5 bases, with 15 bases spanning the gap. Germline loops: CDR1 LNHDA, CDR2 SQIVND (reference sequence). The CDR3 is made up of 15 amino acids.

The chain couples TRBV5-1 to TRBJ2-5; weak D call: TRBD1 (5 bases). The V gene lost 4 bases and the J gene lost 4 bases, with 26 bases spanning the gap. Germline CDR1 and CDR2: SGHRS and YFSETQ. The CDR3 totals 18 residues. The CDR3 nucleotides read TGCGCCAGCAGCCTGGAAGGGGTAAAGTTCGGGTTACGAGAGACCCAGTACTTC. This translates into CASSLEGVKFGLRETQYF.

This sequence joins TRBV11-2 and TRBJ2-1; 9 bases fit TRBD2. The CDR3 consists of 15 residues. From germline, CDR1 is SGHAT and CDR2 FQNNGV. The V segment lost 5 bases and the J segment 7 bases; nucleotides outside the gene matches: 9. This CDR3 is CASSPLAGGKNEQFF. The CDR3 nucleotides read TGTGCCAGCAGCCCTCTGGCGGGGGGGAAAAATGAGCAGTTCTTC.

The chain uses TRBV6-2 or TRBV6-3 and TRBJ1-2; possible D gene TRBD1, 6 bases. The V end was cut by 5 bases, the J end by 8 bases, with 18 bases between. This CDR3 spans 14 amino acids. The V gene's germline CDR1 is MNHEY and CDR2 SVGEGT. The CDR3 DNA is TGTGCCAGCAGTCTCGAGTCGGCAGGGGTAGGCTACACCTTC. Residues: CASSLESAGVGYTF.